What follows describes a single T cell receptor beta chain. This sample is drawn from a study of PD-L1 blockade in urothelial cancer. Measured with immunoSEQ multiplex PCR; TCRdb has only the in-frame clones, and not every one. The data show around 120,000 clones, around 82% seen once. Germline loops: CDR1 MNHNY, CDR2 SVGAGI (reference sequence). This CDR3 spans 15 amino acids. V was clipped by 4 bases and J by 5 bases; unmatched bases: 5. The input for sequencing was PBMCs, taken around atezolizumab (anti-PD-L1) treatment. The receptor was derived from a man aged 50 to 59 with urothelial cancer. The chain has TRBV6-6 and TRBJ2-7, with 13 positions matching TRBD2. DNA for the CDR3: TGTGCCAGCAGTTTGGATGGACTAGCGGGAGACGAGCAGTACTTC. It encodes CASSLDGLAGDEQYF.